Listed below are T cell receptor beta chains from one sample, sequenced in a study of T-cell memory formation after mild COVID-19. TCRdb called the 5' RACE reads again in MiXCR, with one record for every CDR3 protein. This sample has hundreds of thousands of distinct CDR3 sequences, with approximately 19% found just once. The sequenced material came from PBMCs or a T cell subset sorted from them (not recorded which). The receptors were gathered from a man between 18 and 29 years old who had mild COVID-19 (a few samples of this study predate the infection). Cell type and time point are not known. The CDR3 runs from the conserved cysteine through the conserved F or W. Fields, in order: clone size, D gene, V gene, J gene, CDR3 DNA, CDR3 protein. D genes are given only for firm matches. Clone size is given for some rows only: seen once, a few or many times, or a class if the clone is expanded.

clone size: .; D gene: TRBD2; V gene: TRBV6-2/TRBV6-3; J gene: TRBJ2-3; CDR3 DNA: TGTGCCAGCAGTTACCACGCCACTAGCGGGGGGGCGCACCCCACAGATACGCAGTATTTT; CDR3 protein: CASSYHATSGGAHPTDTQYF
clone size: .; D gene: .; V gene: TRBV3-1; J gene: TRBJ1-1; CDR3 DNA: TGTGCCAGCAGCCGAGGACAGTCGGTGGCTGAAGCTTTCTTT; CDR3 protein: CASSRGQSVAEAFF
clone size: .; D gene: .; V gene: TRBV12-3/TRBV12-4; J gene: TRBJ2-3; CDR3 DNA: TGTGCCAGCAGAAACATCTTCCTCGATACGCAGTATTTT; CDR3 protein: CASRNIFLDTQYF
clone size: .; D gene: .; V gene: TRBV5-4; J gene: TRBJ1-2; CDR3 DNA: TGTGCCAGCAGGAAGGGCGGCGGAACAGGGTCCTATGGCTACACCTTC; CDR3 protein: CASRKGGGTGSYGYTF
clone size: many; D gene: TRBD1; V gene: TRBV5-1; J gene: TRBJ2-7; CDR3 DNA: TGCGCCAGCAGCTTTCGACAGGGGTGGTACGAGCAGTACTTC; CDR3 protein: CASSFRQGWYEQYF
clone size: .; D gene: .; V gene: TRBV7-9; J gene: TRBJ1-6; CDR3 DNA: TGTGCCAGCAGCGAGACGACAGTGGAGTCACCCCTCCACTTT; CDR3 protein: CASSETTVESPLHF
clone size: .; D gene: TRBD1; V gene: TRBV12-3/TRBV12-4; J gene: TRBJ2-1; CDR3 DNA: TGTGCCAGCAGCCCCGGGACAGGAGTGTACAATGAGCAGTTCTTC; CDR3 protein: CASSPGTGVYNEQFF
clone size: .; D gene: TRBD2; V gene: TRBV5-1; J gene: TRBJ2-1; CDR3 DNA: TGCGCCAGCAGCTTGGGATTTACTAGCGGGGGGGGCTCCTACAATGAGCAGTTCTTC; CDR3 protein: CASSLGFTSGGGSYNEQFF
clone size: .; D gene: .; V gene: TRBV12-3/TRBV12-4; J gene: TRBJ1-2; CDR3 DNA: TGTGCCAGCAGCCCGGGACGGTTCTATGGCTACACCTTC; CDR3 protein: CASSPGRFYGYTF
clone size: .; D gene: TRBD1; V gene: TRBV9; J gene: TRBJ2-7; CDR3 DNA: TGTGCCAGCAGCGTAGCGGCAGGGGGCGAATACGAGCAGTACTTC; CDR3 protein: CASSVAAGGEYEQYF
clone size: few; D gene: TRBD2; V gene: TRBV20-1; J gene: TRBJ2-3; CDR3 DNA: TGCAGTGTAAGCCTAGCGGGGGCTGGCGTGCGGTATTTT; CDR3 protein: CSVSLAGAGVRYF
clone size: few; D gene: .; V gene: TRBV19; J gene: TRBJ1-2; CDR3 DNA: TGTGCCAGTAGGCTGAGCGGGGGTAACTATGGCTACACCTTC; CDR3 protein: CASRLSGGNYGYTF
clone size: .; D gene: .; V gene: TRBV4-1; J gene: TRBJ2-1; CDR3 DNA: TGCGCCAGCAGCCCTTTGGGGGGACCAACCTACAATGAGCAGTTCTTC; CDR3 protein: CASSPLGGPTYNEQFF
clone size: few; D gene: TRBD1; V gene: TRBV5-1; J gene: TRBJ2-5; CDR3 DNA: TGCGCCAGCACCATTTGGACAGGGCGGAGTGGAGAGACCCAGTACTTC; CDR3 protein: CASTIWTGRSGETQYF
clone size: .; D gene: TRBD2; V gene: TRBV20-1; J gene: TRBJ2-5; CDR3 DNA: TGCAGTGCAACGTTGAACGATTTGCGGGGGGCCCTAGACCAGTACTTC; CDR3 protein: CSATLNDLRGALDQYF
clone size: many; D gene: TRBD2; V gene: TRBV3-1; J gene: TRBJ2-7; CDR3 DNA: TGTGCCAGCAGCCTAGGACTAGCGGGGGACGAGCAGTACTTC; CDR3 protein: CASSLGLAGDEQYF
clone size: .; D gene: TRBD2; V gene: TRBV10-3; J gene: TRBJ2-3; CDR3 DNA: TGTGCCATCAGTGAACGGCGGGGGGGGACAGATACGCAGTATTTT; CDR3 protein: CAISERRGGTDTQYF
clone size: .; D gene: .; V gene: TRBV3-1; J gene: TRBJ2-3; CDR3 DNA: TGTGCCAGCAGCAAGGGTCTAGCCGACACAGATACGCAGTATTTT; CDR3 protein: CASSKGLADTDTQYF
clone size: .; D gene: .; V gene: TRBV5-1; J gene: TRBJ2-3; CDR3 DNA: TGCGCCAGCAGCTTGTGGTACTCTAGCACAGATACGCAGTATTTT; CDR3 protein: CASSLWYSSTDTQYF
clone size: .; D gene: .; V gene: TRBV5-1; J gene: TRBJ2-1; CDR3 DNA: TGCGCCAGCAGCTTGGGCGACAGTTCGGCGATTCTTGAGCAGTTCTTC; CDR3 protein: CASSLGDSSAILEQFF
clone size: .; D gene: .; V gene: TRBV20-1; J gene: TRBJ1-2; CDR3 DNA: TGCAGTGCTAGTGTGGTTTCCTATGGCTACACCTTC; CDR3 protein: CSASVVSYGYTF
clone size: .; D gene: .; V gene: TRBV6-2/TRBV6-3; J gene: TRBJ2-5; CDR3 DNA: TGTGCCAGCAGGGGTCCTCGCAGGGATGAGACCCAGTACTTC; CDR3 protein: CASRGPRRDETQYF
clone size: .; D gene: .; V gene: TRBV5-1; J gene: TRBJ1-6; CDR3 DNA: TGCGCCAGCAGCCCGGGGGGCTCTGAATATAATTCACCCCTCCACTTT; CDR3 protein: CASSPGGSEYNSPLHF
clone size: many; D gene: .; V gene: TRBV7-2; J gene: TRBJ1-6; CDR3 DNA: TGTGCCAGCAGGAGAACAGATACCTATAATTCACCCCTCCACTTT; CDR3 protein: CASRRTDTYNSPLHF
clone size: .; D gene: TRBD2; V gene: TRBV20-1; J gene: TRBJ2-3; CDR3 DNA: TGCAGTGCCCCTCGGCTAGCGGGGAGCACAGATACGCAGTATTTT; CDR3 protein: CSAPRLAGSTDTQYF
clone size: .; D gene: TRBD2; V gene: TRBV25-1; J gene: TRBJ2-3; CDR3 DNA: TGTGCCAGCGGAGAATTAGCGGGGAGCACAGATACGCAGTATTTT; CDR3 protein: CASGELAGSTDTQYF
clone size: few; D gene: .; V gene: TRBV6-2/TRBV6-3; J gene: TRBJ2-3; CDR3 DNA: TGTGCCAGCAGTCAGCAAGATACGCAGTATTTT; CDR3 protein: CASSQQDTQYF
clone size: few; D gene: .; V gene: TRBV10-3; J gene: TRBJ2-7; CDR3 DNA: TGTGCCATCAGTGACAGCTCCTACGAGCAGTACTTC; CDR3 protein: CAISDSSYEQYF
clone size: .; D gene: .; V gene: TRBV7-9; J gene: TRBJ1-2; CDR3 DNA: TGTGCCAGCAGCCCCCTAGGCGAGGTAGCGGATGGCTACACCTTC; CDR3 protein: CASSPLGEVADGYTF
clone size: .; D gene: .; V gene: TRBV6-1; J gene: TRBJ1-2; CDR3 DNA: TGTGCCAGCAGGATGGAGGGCTCAAATGGCTACACCTTC; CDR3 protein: CASRMEGSNGYTF
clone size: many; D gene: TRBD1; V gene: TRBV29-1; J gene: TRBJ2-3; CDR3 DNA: TGCAGCGCCCCCCGGGGACAGGGCACAGATACGCAGTATTTT; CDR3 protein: CSAPRGQGTDTQYF
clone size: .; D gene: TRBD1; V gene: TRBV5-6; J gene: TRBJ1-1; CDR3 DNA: TGTGCCAGCAGCTTGGTCGCGACAGGGGCTTTCTTT; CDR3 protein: CASSLVATGAFF
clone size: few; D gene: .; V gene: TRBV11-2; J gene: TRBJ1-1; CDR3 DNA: TGTGCCAGCAGCGACGGACGGTACACTGAAGCTTTCTTT; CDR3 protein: CASSDGRYTEAFF
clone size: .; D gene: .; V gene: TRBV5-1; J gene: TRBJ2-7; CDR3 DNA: TGCGCCAGCAGCTTGGCCCCAGGGCCATCCTACGAGCAGTACTTC; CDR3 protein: CASSLAPGPSYEQYF
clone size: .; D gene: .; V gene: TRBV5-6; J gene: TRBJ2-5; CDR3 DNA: TGTGCCAGCACTCCTCCCGTGGGGGGGCGGGAGACCCAGTACTTC; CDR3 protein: CASTPPVGGRETQYF
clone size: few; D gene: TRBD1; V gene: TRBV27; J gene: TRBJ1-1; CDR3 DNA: TGTGCCAGCAGCCAGACAGGGGCCATGAACACTGAAGCTTTCTTT; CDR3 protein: CASSQTGAMNTEAFF
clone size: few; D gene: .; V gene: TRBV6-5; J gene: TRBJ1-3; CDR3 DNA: TGTGCCAGCTCTTGGATCGGGCCGAGCTCTGGAAACACCATATATTTT; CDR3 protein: CASSWIGPSSGNTIYF
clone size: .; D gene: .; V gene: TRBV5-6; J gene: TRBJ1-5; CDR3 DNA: TGTGCCAGCAGCTTGGGTTCTCGACAGCCCCAGCATTTT; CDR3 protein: CASSLGSRQPQHF
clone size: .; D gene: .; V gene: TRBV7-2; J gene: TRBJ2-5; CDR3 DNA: TGTGCCAGCAGACGTACTAGTTTGGAGGGAGAGACCCAGTACTTC; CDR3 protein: CASRRTSLEGETQYF
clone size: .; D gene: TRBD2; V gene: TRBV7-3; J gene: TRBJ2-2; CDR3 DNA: TGTGCCAGCAGCCCCGGGAGCGGGAGCACCGGGGAGCTGTTTTTT; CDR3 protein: CASSPGSGSTGELFF
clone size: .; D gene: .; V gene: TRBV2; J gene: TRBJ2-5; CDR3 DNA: TGTGCCAGCAGGTCGGGCAGGGGCCTAGAGACCCAGTACTTC; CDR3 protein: CASRSGRGLETQYF
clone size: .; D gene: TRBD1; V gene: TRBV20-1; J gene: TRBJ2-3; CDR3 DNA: TGCAGTGCTGACAGGGGCACAGATACGCAGTATTTT; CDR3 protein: CSADRGTDTQYF
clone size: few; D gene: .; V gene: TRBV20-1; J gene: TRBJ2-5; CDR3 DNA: TGCAGTGCCCCGAAAGTACAAGAGACCCAGTACTTC; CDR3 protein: CSAPKVQETQYF
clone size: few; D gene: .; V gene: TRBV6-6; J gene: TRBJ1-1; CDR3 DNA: TGTGCCAGCAGGGGTCCTGGGGGGAACACTGAAGCTTTCTTT; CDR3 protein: CASRGPGGNTEAFF
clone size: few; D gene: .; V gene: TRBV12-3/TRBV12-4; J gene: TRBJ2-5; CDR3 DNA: TGTGCCAGCAGTTTTGCAGAAGGCCAAGAGACCCAGTACTTC; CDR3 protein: CASSFAEGQETQYF
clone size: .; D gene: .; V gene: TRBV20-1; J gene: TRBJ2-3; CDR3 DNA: TGCAGTGCTAGAGATCTCGTAGGGGATACGCAGTATTTT; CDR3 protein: CSARDLVGDTQYF
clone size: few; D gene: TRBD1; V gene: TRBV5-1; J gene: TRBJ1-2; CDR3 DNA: TGCGCCAGCAGCCCGGGACAGCATTGCCGTTCGTGGGGCTACACCTTC; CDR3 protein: CASSPGQHCRSWGYTF
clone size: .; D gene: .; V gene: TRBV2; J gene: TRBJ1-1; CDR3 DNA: TGTGCCAGCAGAGGTGGGTCGAACACTGAAGCTTTCTTT; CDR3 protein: CASRGGSNTEAFF
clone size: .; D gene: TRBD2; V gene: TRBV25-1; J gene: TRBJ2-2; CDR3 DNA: TGTGCCAGCCAGCGGGGAGGGGAGCTGTTTTTT; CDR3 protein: CASQRGGELFF
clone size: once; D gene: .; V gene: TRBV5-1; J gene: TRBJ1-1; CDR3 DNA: TGCGCCAGCAGCTTGAGTCCGGGGGTTGGTACTGAAGCTTTCTTT; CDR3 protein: CASSLSPGVGTEAFF
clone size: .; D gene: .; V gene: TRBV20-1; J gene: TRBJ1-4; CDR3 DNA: TGCAGTGCTAGCCTCACAGGGTATGAAAAACTGTTTTTT; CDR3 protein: CSASLTGYEKLFF
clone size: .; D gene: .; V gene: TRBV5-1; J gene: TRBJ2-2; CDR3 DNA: TGCGCCAGCAGCTTCTGGCACACCGGGGAGCTGTTTTTT; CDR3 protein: CASSFWHTGELFF
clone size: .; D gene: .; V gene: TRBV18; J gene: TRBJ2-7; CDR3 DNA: TGTGCCAGCTCACCACTCGGGCGGCAGGGGCGGGACGAGCAGTACTTC; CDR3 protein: CASSPLGRQGRDEQYF
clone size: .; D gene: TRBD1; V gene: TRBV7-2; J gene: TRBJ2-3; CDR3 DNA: TGTGCCAGCAGCGTATACCGACAGGGGGGCCGCACAGATACGCAGTATTTT; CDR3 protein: CASSVYRQGGRTDTQYF
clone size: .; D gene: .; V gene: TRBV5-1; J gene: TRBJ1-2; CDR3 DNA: TGCGCCAGCAGCTTGATCGCAGGGGCTTCGTATGGCTACACCTTC; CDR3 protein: CASSLIAGASYGYTF
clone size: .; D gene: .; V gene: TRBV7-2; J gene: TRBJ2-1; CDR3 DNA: TGTGCCAGCAGCTTAGTGGTTGACTCCTACAATGAGCAGTTCTTC; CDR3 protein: CASSLVVDSYNEQFF
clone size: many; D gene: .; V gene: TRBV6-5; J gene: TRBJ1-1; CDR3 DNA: TGTGCCAGCAGAAAGGGGGGGAGCACTGAAGCTTTCTTT; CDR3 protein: CASRKGGSTEAFF